The 7 T cell receptor beta chains given below trace back to one sample, sequenced in a study of shared clonotypes between healthy human individuals. Sequenced by immunoSEQ multiplex PCR; TCRdb stores in-frame clones only, minus some. This repertoire shows about 2.5 million clones, 80% to 95% found once; its top ten account for 0.37%. Sequencing input: naive CD4+ T cells from PBMCs. Stated subset: CD45RA+ positively selected. Receptors originate from a young man in good health. Some clones in this sample may be carry-over from other donors' samples.

The V and J genes are TRBV15 and TRBJ2-3; 9 bases fit TRBD1. The germline V gene has CDR1 LNHNV and CDR2 YYDKDF (reference sequence). V gave up 3 bases and J gave up 5 bases; unmatched junction bases: 6. CDR3 length equals 15 residues. The CDR3 nucleotides are TGTGCCACCAGCAGGATAGGACAGGGGTTAGATACGCAGTATTTT. Translating it yields CATSRIGQGLDTQYF.

The chain has TRBV6-5 and TRBJ1-5; TRBD1 matches at 7 bases. The V and J ends lost 0 bases and 3 bases, in that order; junction bases with no gene match: 2. The CDR3 is made up of 15 amino acids. Germline V CDR1 and CDR2: MNHEY, SVGAGI. As DNA, the CDR3 is TGTGCCAGCAGTTACTCCGGGACAGACAATCAGCCCCAGCATTTT. Its protein product is CASSYSGTDNQPQHF.

This clone occurred once. The chain links TRBV10-3 to TRBJ2-5; D is possibly TRBD1 or TRBD2 (5 bases each). This CDR3 contains 16 residues. V gave up 4 bases and J gave up 4 bases, with 19 bases separating them. In germline, CDR1 is ENHRY, CDR2 SYGVKD. The CDR3 nucleotides read TGTGCCATCAGTGTAGGTCAGGGTCTAGCCCTAGAGACCCAGTACTTC. Its protein product is CAISVGQGLALETQYF.

This clone was observed once. This chain connects TRBV7-9 to TRBJ1-1, with 8 bases lining up with TRBD1. This CDR3 region has 17 residues. Germline V lookup: CDR1 SEHNR, CDR2 FQNEAQ (reference sequence). Trimming at V came to 4 bases and at J to 2 bases, leaving 12 bases not matched to a gene. The CDR3 sequence: CASSSPPRQGLNTEAFF. The DNA of the CDR3 is TGTGCCAGCAGCTCCCCGCCCAGACAGGGGCTTAACACTGAAGCTTTCTTT.

V usage is TRBV2 and J usage is TRBJ2-6; 7 bases align to TRBD1. V dropped 8 bases and J dropped 0; count of bases not matched to a gene: 4. This CDR3 contains 15 residues. Germline CDR1 and CDR2: SNHLY and FYNNEI. For the CDR3, the DNA is TGTGCCAGCGGTAACAGGGGCTCTGGGGCCAACGTCCTGACTTTC. This codes for CASGNRGSGANVLTF. Supplemented by reference TRBV2 and TRBJ2-6, the full variable domain reads EPEVTQTPSHQVTQMGQEVILRCVPISNHLYFYWYRQILGQKVEFLVSFYNNEISEKSEIFDDQFSVERPDGSNFTLKIRSTKLEDSAMYFCASGNRGSGANVLTFGAGSRLTVL.

This sequence joins TRBV18 and TRBJ1-5; D possibly corresponds to TRBD1 (6 bases). Germline V gene lookup returns CDR1 KGHSH and CDR2 LQKENI. V was clipped by 1 base and J by 0 bases, with 13 bases between them. The CDR3 contains 17 residues. The CDR3 bases are TGTGCCAGCTCACCACGGCAGGACAGCCTTAGCAATCAGCCCCAGCATTTT. Translated, it gives CASSPRQDSLSNQPQHF.

V is TRBV6-4 and J is TRBJ2-2, with 8 positions matching TRBD2. Germline CDR1 is MRHNA and CDR2 is SNTAGT. The CDR3 is 16 residues long. The J segment lost 10 bases and the V segment lost 6 bases, leaving 16 bases of the junction unmatched. CDR3: CASRLGLVGHRVELFF. Here the CDR3 DNA reads TGTGCCAGCAGACTGGGACTAGTCGGACACCGGGTGGAGCTGTTTTTT.